Below, 25 T cell receptor beta chains from the same sample are listed, as sequenced in a study of T cell repertoires in cytomegalovirus infection. No antigen has been identified for these receptors. Each CDR3 protein is one row after TCRdb ran MiXCR on the reads. Among around 750,000 distinct CDR3 sequences listed, approximately 30% were seen once. This specimen consisted of cultured CD8+ T cells from PBMCs, obtained from culture after CMV antigen stimulation. Source of these receptors: a human donor in good health (CMV status not recorded). Some clones in this sample may be carry-over from other donors' samples.

The chain couples TRBV6-6 to TRBJ2-7; D unclear. There are 12 residues in the CDR3. Germline-derived CDR1 and CDR2 are MNHNY and SVGAGI (reference sequence). V was cut by 6 bases and J by 0 bases, with 6 bases left in between. The CDR3 sequence: CASSYNSYEQYF. CDR3 DNA sequence: TGTGCCAGCAGCTACAACTCCTACGAGCAGTACTTC.

V and J are TRBV6-5 and TRBJ1-1; TRBD1 matches at 9 bases. Trimming removed 8 bases from V and 3 bases from J; junction bases left unmatched: 7. The CDR3 runs 14 residues. The germline CDR1 and CDR2 sequences are MNHEY and SVGAGI. CDR3 sequence: CASGRDREHTEAFF. CDR3 bases: TGTGCCAGCGGCCGGGACAGGGAACACACTGAAGCTTTCTTT.

J is TRBJ1-1 and V is TRBV5-6; a weak D match, TRBD1 (5 bases). Germline CDR1 SGHDT, CDR2 YYEEEE. V lost 3 bases and J lost 10, with 13 bases in between. The CDR3 has 12 residues. The CDR3 is CASSSDTAGAFF. The CDR3 bases are TGTGCCAGCAGCTCGGACACCGCGGGAGCTTTCTTT.

The chain carries TRBV6-2 or TRBV6-3 and TRBJ1-6; tentative D call: TRBD1 (6 bases). The CDR3 contains 15 residues. In germline, CDR1 is MNHEY, CDR2 SVGEGT. Deletions cut 8 bases from V and 7 bases from J, with 18 bases between. The CDR3 DNA sequence: TGTGCCAGCCTTGGGGCGGATCAGGGGAATTCACCCCTCCACTTT. Encoded protein: CASLGADQGNSPLHF.

On this clonotype itself: A much more abundant neighbour one base away suggests this may be a read error. The genes are TRBV3-1 and TRBJ2-3; 7 nucleotides match TRBD2. The V segment lost 4 bases and the J segment 4 bases; nucleotides outside the gene matches: 5. CDR3 length: 14 residues. CDR1 is LGHDT, CDR2 YNNKEL, per germline (reference sequence). The CDR3 nucleotides are TGTGCCAGCAGCCCCCGACTAGCCGCAGATACGCAGTATTTT. It encodes CASSPRLAADTQYF.

The V call is TRBV10-3, the J call TRBJ2-5; 12 bases fit TRBD2. The germline CDR1 and CDR2 sequences are ENHRY and SYGVKD. The V and J ends lost 1 base and 5 bases, in that order; junction bases with no gene match: 11. The CDR3 extends over 18 amino acids. CDR3 bases: TGTGCCATCAGTGAGTTTGCTAGCGGGGGGGGTCCATCGGAGACCCAGTACTTC. Its protein is CAISEFASGGGPSETQYF.

The gene calls are TRBV20-1 and TRBJ1-2; the match to TRBD1 covers 12 bases. The germline CDR1 and CDR2 sequences are DFQATT and SNEGSKA (reference sequence). Trimming cost V 6 bases and J 0 bases; bases outside gene matches: 14. The CDR3 is 18 residues long. The CDR3 DNA sequence: TGCAGTGCCGCAATCGGGACAGGGGGCGCGGGAGCTAACTATGGCTACACCTTC. Translation: CSAAIGTGGAGANYGYTF.

This chain connects TRBV7-3 to TRBJ2-3; D gene uncertain. The CDR3 is 16 amino acids. Trimming took off 5 bases at V and 2 bases at J, with 17 bases between the two ends. Germline CDR1 reads SGHTA; CDR2 reads FQGTGA. This CDR3 is CASSPPRVVFTDTQYF. The CDR3 bases are TGTGCCAGCAGCCCCCCTCGAGTTGTGTTCACAGATACGCAGTATTTT.

The V call is TRBV6-4, the J call TRBJ2-5, with 9 bases that match TRBD2. CDR3 size: 14 residues. Per the germline V gene, CDR1 is MRHNA and CDR2 is SNTAGT. The V segment lost 3 bases and the J segment 1 base; nucleotides outside the gene matches: 0. CDR3 loop: CASSEAGGQETQYF. The CDR3 DNA sequence: TGTGCCAGCAGTGAAGCGGGGGGCCAAGAGACCCAGTACTTC.

Details on this clonotype: It may be a read error: a sequence one base away is much more abundant. This chain joins TRBV7-2 and TRBJ1-4; tentatively, D is TRBD1 (6 bases). This CDR3 comprises 15 residues. In germline, CDR1 is SGHTA, CDR2 FQGNSA. The CDR3 DNA sequence: TGTGCCAACAGCTCCGACACAGACCAGGGGAGAAAACTGTTTTTT. It is translated as CANSSDTDQGRKLFF. The variable domain in full, with the rest retrieved from reference TRBV7-2 and TRBJ1-4, is GAGVSQSPSNKVTEKGKDVELRCDPISGHTALYWYRQSLGQGLEFLIYFQGNSAPDKSGLPSDRFSAERTGGSVSTLTIQRTQQEDSAVYLCANSSDTDQGRKLFFGSGTQLSVL.

This clonotype was recorded many times. The chain links TRBV7-8 to TRBJ2-3; 10 nucleotides line up with TRBD1. Unmatched junction bases numbered 13, after V lost 4 bases and J lost 3 bases. This CDR3 contains 18 residues. The germline V gene has CDR1 SGHVS and CDR2 FQNEAQ. DNA of the CDR3: TGTGCCAGCAGCTATACGCGACAGGGGGCCAGGGGAACAGATACGCAGTATTTT. Translated: CASSYTRQGARGTDTQYF.

This clonotype came up a few times. This chain connects TRBV5-1 to TRBJ1-1, with 7 nucleotides matching TRBD1. In germline, CDR1 is SGHRS, CDR2 YFSETQ. This CDR3 is built from 14 residues. J lost 5 bases, V lost 0 bases, and 4 bases had no gene match. The CDR3 region has the DNA TGCGCCAGCAGCTTGGAGGGGGCTGGGACTGAAGCTTTCTTT. This codes for CASSLEGAGTEAFF.

The gene calls are TRBV2 and TRBJ2-1; possibly TRBD1 or TRBD2 for D (5 bases each). Trimming took 9 bases from V and 6 from J, leaving 15 bases between them. Germline V gene lookup returns CDR1 SNHLY and CDR2 FYNNEI. This CDR3 comprises 13 residues. The CDR3 nucleotides are TGTGCCAGTCCCGGGACCGCAGGCAATGAGCAGTTCTTC. The encoded protein is CASPGTAGNEQFF.

The table lists this clonotype with many counts. The CDR3, as DNA: TGTGCCAGCAGACAGGGCACCTTGACAGATACGCAGTATTTT. Amino acid sequence: CASRQGTLTDTQYF. The chain combines TRBV7-8 with TRBJ2-3, with D maybe TRBD1 (6 bases). V lost 6 bases and J 3 bases, leaving 13 bases between the germline ends. CDR3 length: 14 residues. Germline-derived CDR1 and CDR2 are SGHVS and FQNEAQ.

The CDR3 loop is CSVEGTGVQDNYGYTF. CDR3 coding DNA: TGCAGCGTTGAAGGGACAGGGGTACAGGATAACTATGGCTACACCTTC. V and J are TRBV29-1 and TRBJ1-2, with 9 bases lining up with TRBD1. The CDR3 sequence is 16 residues long. Germline CDR1 is SQVTM and CDR2 is ANQGSEA. The trim removed 1 base at V and 1 base at J, leaving 7 bases unmatched. Complete variable domain (other parts from reference TRBV29-1 and TRBJ1-2): SAVISQKPSRDICQRGTSLTIQCQVDSQVTMMFWYRQQPGQSLTLIATANQGSEATYESGFVIDKFPISRPNLTFSTLTVSNMSPEDSSIYLCSVEGTGVQDNYGYTFGSGTRLTVV.

This clonotype was detected only a few times. This chain uses TRBV7-6 with TRBJ2-2; D gene ambiguous. V lost 3 bases to trimming and J lost 5 bases, with 7 bases between them. The germline CDR1 and CDR2 sequences are SGHVS and FNYEAQ. This CDR3 has 13 amino acids. The CDR3 loop is CASSFTETGELFF. In nucleotides, the CDR3 is TGTGCCAGCAGCTTCACAGAAACCGGGGAGCTGTTTTTT.

The V call is TRBV27, the J call TRBJ1-5; maybe TRBD1 (6 bases). Trimming removed 5 bases from V and 7 bases from J, with 12 bases in between. Germline lookup yields CDR1 MNHEY and CDR2 SMNVEV (reference sequence). The CDR3 loop spans 13 amino acids. CDR3 protein: CASSPGTWQPQHF. The CDR3 bases are TGTGCCAGCAGTCCCGGGACATGGCAGCCCCAGCATTTT.

This clonotype was seen just once. This chain uses TRBV4-1 with TRBJ1-4; TRBD1 is a possible D gene (6 bases). Per germline, CDR1 MGHRA and CDR2 YSYEKL. This CDR3 spans 15 amino acids. V lost 0 bases and J 8 bases, leaving 13 bases between the germline ends. As DNA, the CDR3 is TGCGCCAGCAGCCAAGATCCGGGGGCGCAGGAAAAACTGTTTTTT. Translated: CASSQDPGAQEKLFF.

This clonotype was seen at least ten times. This chain connects TRBV12-3 or TRBV12-4 to TRBJ2-1; 9 nucleotides line up with TRBD2. The CDR3 runs 14 residues. Losses at the gene ends were 5 bases for V and 7 bases for J; bases not matched to a gene: 6. In nucleotides, the CDR3 is TGTGCCAGCAGTCCGGGACTAGCCACTAATGAGCAGTTCTTC. It yields the protein CASSPGLATNEQFF.

This clonotype was counted only a few times. The chain combines TRBV29-1 with TRBJ1-2, with D tentatively TRBD1 (5 bases). The CDR3 spans 14 residues. Between the trimmed V and J ends, which lost 4 bases and 4 bases, there was a span of 16 bases. Germline lookup yields CDR1 SQVTM and CDR2 ANQGSEA. CDR3 nucleotide sequence: TGCAGCGTTGTGGGCAGGGTCGGTAGCTATGGCTACACCTTC. Protein product: CSVVGRVGSYGYTF.

The rearrangement joins TRBV28 to TRBJ2-1, with 11 positions matching TRBD1. V lost 4 bases, J lost 0 bases, and 20 bases stayed unmatched. This CDR3 is built from 22 residues. Germline V lookup: CDR1 MDHEN, CDR2 SYDVKM. The CDR3 coding sequence is TGTGCCAGCAGTTCCCCCCGGGAGGACAGGGGGCTTGGTCCCTACTCCTACAATGAGCAGTTCTTC. Translated: CASSSPREDRGLGPYSYNEQFF.

The rearrangement links TRBV20-1 to TRBJ1-2; 9 bases line up with TRBD1. CDR3 length equals 13 residues. With 5 bases clipped from V and 7 bases from J, the junction kept 8 bases outside the gene matches. The germline gives CDR1 DFQATT, CDR2 SNEGSKA (reference sequence). Here the CDR3 DNA reads TGCAGTGCTCAGAACAGGGGGCAGGCTGGCTACACCTTC. The encoded protein is CSAQNRGQAGYTF.

The gene calls are TRBV5-4 and TRBJ2-5; no clear D. Germline V CDR1 and CDR2: SGHNT, YYREEE (reference sequence). Trimming stripped 2 bases from V and 5 bases from J, with 13 bases between. This CDR3 is built from 14 residues. As DNA, the CDR3 is TGTGCCAGCAGCTTCAAGACGGCTGGGGAGACCCAGTACTTC. This sequence encodes CASSFKTAGETQYF.

The gene calls are TRBV19 and TRBJ1-3; D is possibly TRBD1 (6 bases). Trimming stripped 6 bases from V and 6 bases from J, with 15 bases between. CDR1 and CDR2 from the germline V gene are LNHDA and SQIVND (reference sequence). The CDR3 totals 14 residues. CDR3 DNA: TGTGCCAGTAGGCCCCGGACAGTGTTAAACACCATATATTTT. Its translation: CASRPRTVLNTIYF. Combining the CDR3 with reference TRBV19 and TRBJ1-3 gives the whole variable domain DGGITQSPKYLFRKEGQNVTLSCEQNLNHDAMYWYRQDPGQGLRLIYYSQIVNDFQKGDIAEGYSVSREKKESFPLTVTSAQKNPTAFYLCASRPRTVLNTIYFGEGSWLTVV.

As concerns this clonotype: This could be a read error, since a much larger clone is one nucleotide away. This likely comes from a read error, as the CDR3 has no conserved phenylalanine or tryptophan at its end. J is TRBJ2-3 and V is TRBV7-2; D remains ambiguous. The germline CDR1 and CDR2 sequences are SGHTA and FQGNSA. V gave up 1 base and J gave up 5 bases, with 10 bases separating them. CDR3 length: 14 amino acids. The CDR3 DNA follows: TGTGCCAGCAGCTTAGTGAGGTTTAGAGATACGCAGTATTCT. Encoded protein: CASSLVRFRDTQYS.